A selection of T cell receptor beta chains follows, all from one sample in a study of CD8+CD57+ T cells in acquired aplastic anemia. TCRdb analysed the reads with MiXCR anew, one entry per CDR3 protein. The table includes 190,000 or so distinct CDR3 sequences, less than 50% detected once. The sample consisted of sorted CD4+, CD8+, or CD8+CD57+ T cells (not recorded which) from PBMCs. These receptor sequences come from a human donor with aplastic anemia. Both conserved end residues are part of each CDR3. The order of the fields is clone size, V gene, J gene, D gene, CDR3 length, CDR3 DNA, CDR3 protein. A D gene is named only where the DNA matches it firmly. Clone size is stated in some rows and not others, as once, few, many or a class when expanded.

clone_size: NA; v_call: TRBV24-1; j_call: TRBJ2-1; d_call: TRBD2; cdr3_length: 14; cdr3_nt: TGTGCCACCAGTGACGACGGGAGGGCTCGTGAGCAGTTCTTC; cdr3_aa: CATSDDGRAREQFF
clone_size: few; v_call: TRBV12-3/TRBV12-4; j_call: TRBJ1-6; d_call: NA; cdr3_length: 11; cdr3_nt: TGTGCCAGCAGTTTAGCATCACCCCTCCACTTT; cdr3_aa: CASSLASPLHF
clone_size: few; v_call: TRBV2; j_call: TRBJ1-6; d_call: NA; cdr3_length: 15; cdr3_nt: TGTGCCAGCATCACTTGGGGGCGAACTAATTCACCCCTCCACTTT; cdr3_aa: CASITWGRTNSPLHF
clone_size: NA; v_call: TRBV29-1; j_call: TRBJ1-3; d_call: NA; cdr3_length: 12; cdr3_nt: TGCAGCGTTGCGGGGGCTGGAAACACCATATATTTT; cdr3_aa: CSVAGAGNTIYF
clone_size: many; v_call: TRBV9; j_call: TRBJ2-6; d_call: NA; cdr3_length: 17; cdr3_nt: TGTGCCAGCAGCCCCCTACCAGCCCTCTCTGGGGCCAACGTCCTGACTTTC; cdr3_aa: CASSPLPALSGANVLTF
clone_size: NA; v_call: TRBV5-6; j_call: TRBJ1-1; d_call: NA; cdr3_length: 15; cdr3_nt: TGTGCCAGCAGCTTGGTCGTACCGATGAACACTGAAGCTTTCTTT; cdr3_aa: CASSLVVPMNTEAFF
clone_size: NA; v_call: TRBV25-1; j_call: TRBJ1-1; d_call: NA; cdr3_length: 13; cdr3_nt: TGTGCCAGCAGTGAAGGTTGGGGGACGGCAGCTTTCTTT; cdr3_aa: CASSEGWGTAAFF
clone_size: NA; v_call: TRBV29-1; j_call: TRBJ2-5; d_call: NA; cdr3_length: 13; cdr3_nt: TGCAGCGTTGACACCCTCGGGGGAGAGACCCAGTACTTC; cdr3_aa: CSVDTLGGETQYF
clone_size: NA; v_call: TRBV29-1; j_call: TRBJ1-2; d_call: TRBD1; cdr3_length: 14; cdr3_nt: TGCAGCGTTGAACGGACAGGAGGAAGGTATGGCTACACCTTC; cdr3_aa: CSVERTGGRYGYTF
clone_size: NA; v_call: TRBV9; j_call: TRBJ2-3; d_call: NA; cdr3_length: 14; cdr3_nt: TGTGCCAGCAGCGTAGGGACATTGCCAGATACGCAGTATTTT; cdr3_aa: CASSVGTLPDTQYF
clone_size: many; v_call: TRBV6-1; j_call: TRBJ1-5; d_call: TRBD1; cdr3_length: 13; cdr3_nt: TGTGCCAGCAGGGACAGGGGGCAACAGCCCCAGCATTTT; cdr3_aa: CASRDRGQQPQHF
clone_size: NA; v_call: TRBV3-1; j_call: TRBJ1-1; d_call: NA; cdr3_length: 16; cdr3_nt: TGTGCCAGCAGCCAAGTGGGCCGGGGTGGTGACACTGAAGCTTTCTTT; cdr3_aa: CASSQVGRGGDTEAFF
clone_size: many; v_call: TRBV5-1; j_call: TRBJ1-5; d_call: NA; cdr3_length: 16; cdr3_nt: TGCGCCAGCAGCTACGGAGGCCTCAATAGCAATCAGCCCCAGCATTTT; cdr3_aa: CASSYGGLNSNQPQHF
clone_size: NA; v_call: TRBV10-3; j_call: TRBJ2-3; d_call: TRBD2; cdr3_length: 17; cdr3_nt: TGTGCCATCAGTGAGATCGGACTAGCGGGGGGCACAGATACGCAGTATTTT; cdr3_aa: CAISEIGLAGGTDTQYF
clone_size: few; v_call: TRBV5-4; j_call: TRBJ1-1; d_call: TRBD1; cdr3_length: 14; cdr3_nt: TGTGCCAGCAGTGAAAGGACAGGGAACACTGAAGCTTTCTTT; cdr3_aa: CASSERTGNTEAFF
clone_size: NA; v_call: TRBV9; j_call: TRBJ1-6; d_call: TRBD1; cdr3_length: 16; cdr3_nt: TGTGCCAGCAGCGCCACAGGGGAACTGTATAATTCACCCCTCCACTTT; cdr3_aa: CASSATGELYNSPLHF
clone_size: many; v_call: TRBV12-3/TRBV12-4; j_call: TRBJ1-4; d_call: NA; cdr3_length: 14; cdr3_nt: TGTGCCAGCAGGGAGGGGACCAGGAATGAAAAACTGTTTTTT; cdr3_aa: CASREGTRNEKLFF
clone_size: NA; v_call: TRBV20-1; j_call: TRBJ2-7; d_call: NA; cdr3_length: 12; cdr3_nt: TGCAGTGCCAGACGCCTGTTCTACGAGCAGTACTTC; cdr3_aa: CSARRLFYEQYF
clone_size: NA; v_call: TRBV5-4; j_call: TRBJ2-1; d_call: TRBD1; cdr3_length: 15; cdr3_nt: TGTGCCAGCAGCTTGTCCAGGGGGAATAGGTATGAGCAGTTCTTC; cdr3_aa: CASSLSRGNRYEQFF
clone_size: NA; v_call: TRBV6-1; j_call: TRBJ1-5; d_call: NA; cdr3_length: 17; cdr3_nt: TGTGCCAGCAGTCAAGGGAGTCCAACCATCCGGAATCAGCCCCAGCATTTT; cdr3_aa: CASSQGSPTIRNQPQHF
clone_size: NA; v_call: TRBV9; j_call: TRBJ2-7; d_call: NA; cdr3_length: 14; cdr3_nt: TGCGCCAGCAGCGTAGGAGGTAGCGGTTACGAGCAGTACTTC; cdr3_aa: CASSVGGSGYEQYF
clone_size: many; v_call: TRBV4-2; j_call: TRBJ2-3; d_call: NA; cdr3_length: 14; cdr3_nt: TGTGCCAGCAGCCAAGACGGGGTCACAGATACGCAGTATTTT; cdr3_aa: CASSQDGVTDTQYF
clone_size: NA; v_call: TRBV19; j_call: TRBJ2-7; d_call: TRBD1; cdr3_length: 15; cdr3_nt: TGTGCCAGTCTCCTAGGAAGGCAGGGGGAAGACGAGCAGTACTTC; cdr3_aa: CASLLGRQGEDEQYF
clone_size: many; v_call: TRBV19; j_call: TRBJ2-2; d_call: NA; cdr3_length: 11; cdr3_nt: TGTGCCAGTAGTATTTGGGAGGAGCTGTTTTTT; cdr3_aa: CASSIWEELFF
clone_size: NA; v_call: TRBV29-1; j_call: TRBJ2-7; d_call: TRBD2; cdr3_length: 14; cdr3_nt: TGCAGTGCGTGGACTAGCGGGGGGGCCGACGAGCAGTACTTC; cdr3_aa: CSAWTSGGADEQYF
clone_size: NA; v_call: TRBV19; j_call: TRBJ1-1; d_call: TRBD1; cdr3_length: 14; cdr3_nt: TGTGCCACTACACCGACAGGGACCCACACTGAAGCTTTCTTT; cdr3_aa: CATTPTGTHTEAFF
clone_size: NA; v_call: TRBV20-1; j_call: TRBJ2-1; d_call: TRBD2; cdr3_length: 13; cdr3_nt: TGCAGTGCTATCAGCGGGACTAGCGGGGAGCAGTTCTTC; cdr3_aa: CSAISGTSGEQFF
clone_size: NA; v_call: TRBV24-1; j_call: TRBJ1-2; d_call: NA; cdr3_length: 13; cdr3_nt: TGTGCCACCAGTGATCAGGGGAACTATGGCTACACCTTC; cdr3_aa: CATSDQGNYGYTF
clone_size: many; v_call: TRBV7-2; j_call: TRBJ2-4; d_call: NA; cdr3_length: 13; cdr3_nt: TGTGCCAGCAGCTTACCAGGGGGGAACATTCAGTACTTC; cdr3_aa: CASSLPGGNIQYF
clone_size: once; v_call: TRBV20-1; j_call: TRBJ1-2; d_call: NA; cdr3_length: 12; cdr3_nt: TGCAGTGCTAGTGGCCAGAACTATGGCTACACCTTC; cdr3_aa: CSASGQNYGYTF
clone_size: NA; v_call: TRBV29-1; j_call: TRBJ2-1; d_call: NA; cdr3_length: 16; cdr3_nt: TGCAGCGTTGTTAGCTTATCACCGGGGGCGCGGGATGAGCAGTTCTTC; cdr3_aa: CSVVSLSPGARDEQFF
clone_size: NA; v_call: TRBV7-6; j_call: TRBJ2-7; d_call: NA; cdr3_length: 13; cdr3_nt: TGTGCCAGCAGCTTAGGGGCTAACAACGAGCAGTACTTC; cdr3_aa: CASSLGANNEQYF
clone_size: few; v_call: TRBV20-1; j_call: TRBJ2-5; d_call: TRBD2; cdr3_length: 14; cdr3_nt: TGCAGTGCTCCGACTAGCGGGGGAGTGGAGACCCAGTACTTC; cdr3_aa: CSAPTSGGVETQYF
clone_size: many; v_call: TRBV5-8; j_call: TRBJ2-3; d_call: NA; cdr3_length: 14; cdr3_nt: TGTGCCAGCAGCTTGGAGGCTAATGGGGATACGCAGTATTTT; cdr3_aa: CASSLEANGDTQYF
clone_size: many; v_call: TRBV19; j_call: TRBJ1-2; d_call: NA; cdr3_length: 13; cdr3_nt: TGTGCCAGTAGTATTCAAAGTAACTATGGCTACACCTTC; cdr3_aa: CASSIQSNYGYTF
clone_size: NA; v_call: TRBV20-1; j_call: TRBJ1-6; d_call: NA; cdr3_length: 13; cdr3_nt: TGCAGTTTGGGGGGGCAGGGTGCTTCACCCCTCCACTTT; cdr3_aa: CSLGGQGASPLHF
clone_size: NA; v_call: TRBV20-1; j_call: TRBJ1-1; d_call: NA; cdr3_length: 10; cdr3_nt: TGCAGTGCGGTGAACACTGAAGCTTTCTTT; cdr3_aa: CSAVNTEAFF
clone_size: NA; v_call: TRBV11-2; j_call: TRBJ2-7; d_call: TRBD1; cdr3_length: 19; cdr3_nt: TGTGCCAGCAGCTTAGGCGCCAGCAGCCCGGGACAGGGGGCACACGAGCAGTACTTC; cdr3_aa: CASSLGASSPGQGAHEQYF
clone_size: NA; v_call: TRBV2; j_call: TRBJ1-6; d_call: TRBD1; cdr3_length: 14; cdr3_nt: TGTGCCAGCAGGGGCAGGGGGCTTGGGTCACCCCTCCACTTT; cdr3_aa: CASRGRGLGSPLHF
clone_size: NA; v_call: TRBV24-1; j_call: TRBJ2-1; d_call: TRBD2; cdr3_length: 16; cdr3_nt: TGTGCCACCAGTGACCGACTAGCGGGGGAGGACAATGAGCAGTTCTTC; cdr3_aa: CATSDRLAGEDNEQFF
clone_size: many; v_call: TRBV9; j_call: TRBJ2-7; d_call: TRBD2; cdr3_length: 17; cdr3_nt: TGTGCCAGCAGCGTAGCTACGGGGACTAGCAGTCCCTACGAGCAGTACTTC; cdr3_aa: CASSVATGTSSPYEQYF
clone_size: NA; v_call: TRBV10-1; j_call: TRBJ2-7; d_call: TRBD2; cdr3_length: 16; cdr3_nt: TGCGCCAGGAAACTAGCGGGGGGGCTAAGATCCTACGAGCAGTACTTC; cdr3_aa: CARKLAGGLRSYEQYF
clone_size: many; v_call: TRBV9; j_call: TRBJ1-2; d_call: NA; cdr3_length: 17; cdr3_nt: TGTGCCAGCAGCGTAGAAATCGACAGTTCTTCTAACTATGGCTACACCTTC; cdr3_aa: CASSVEIDSSSNYGYTF
clone_size: many; v_call: TRBV30; j_call: TRBJ2-7; d_call: TRBD1; cdr3_length: 13; cdr3_nt: TGTGCCTGGCACACAGGGGTTGGCTACGAGCAGTACTTC; cdr3_aa: CAWHTGVGYEQYF
clone_size: many; v_call: TRBV12-3/TRBV12-4; j_call: TRBJ2-7; d_call: NA; cdr3_length: 13; cdr3_nt: TGTGCCAGCAGTTCACTTTACAAGGGCGAGCAGTACTTC; cdr3_aa: CASSSLYKGEQYF
clone_size: NA; v_call: TRBV11-2; j_call: TRBJ2-1; d_call: NA; cdr3_length: 14; cdr3_nt: TGTGCCAGCAGCCTTCCCCGTCAGGGCAATGAGCAGTTCTTC; cdr3_aa: CASSLPRQGNEQFF
clone_size: NA; v_call: TRBV28; j_call: TRBJ2-5; d_call: TRBD2; cdr3_length: 15; cdr3_nt: TGTGCCAGCAGTTCTGGGGGAGGGCCCTGGGAGACCCAGTACTTC; cdr3_aa: CASSSGGGPWETQYF
clone_size: once; v_call: TRBV19; j_call: TRBJ2-2; d_call: TRBD1; cdr3_length: 15; cdr3_nt: TGTGCCAGTACCCGGTCGGGACAGGCCGCCGGGGAGCTGTTTTTT; cdr3_aa: CASTRSGQAAGELFF
clone_size: NA; v_call: TRBV24-1; j_call: TRBJ1-1; d_call: NA; cdr3_length: 15; cdr3_nt: TGTGCCACCAGTGACACAGGACAGACGAACACTGAAGCTTTCTTT; cdr3_aa: CATSDTGQTNTEAFF
clone_size: NA; v_call: TRBV10-3; j_call: TRBJ2-7; d_call: NA; cdr3_length: 16; cdr3_nt: TGTGCCATCAGTGATCCTAGCGCAAGGGAGACCTACGAGCAGTACTTC; cdr3_aa: CAISDPSARETYEQYF